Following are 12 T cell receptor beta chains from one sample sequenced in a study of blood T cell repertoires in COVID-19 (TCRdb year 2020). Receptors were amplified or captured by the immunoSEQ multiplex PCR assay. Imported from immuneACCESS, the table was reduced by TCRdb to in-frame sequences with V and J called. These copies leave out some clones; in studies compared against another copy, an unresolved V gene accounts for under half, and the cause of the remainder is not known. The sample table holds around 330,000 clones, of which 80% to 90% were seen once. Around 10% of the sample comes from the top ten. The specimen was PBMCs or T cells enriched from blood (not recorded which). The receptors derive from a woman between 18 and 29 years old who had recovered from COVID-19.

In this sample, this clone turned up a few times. The CDR3 region has the DNA TGCGCCAGCAACGGGGGTAGGCGGGGGTACAATGAGCAGTTCTTC. This codes for CASNGGRRGYNEQFF. This chain uses TRBV4-1 with TRBJ2-1; the match to TRBD2 covers 7 bases. J was trimmed by 4 bases and V by 7 bases; bases with no gene match: 10. The CDR3 has 15 amino acids. CDR1 and CDR2 (germline): MGHRA, YSYEKL.

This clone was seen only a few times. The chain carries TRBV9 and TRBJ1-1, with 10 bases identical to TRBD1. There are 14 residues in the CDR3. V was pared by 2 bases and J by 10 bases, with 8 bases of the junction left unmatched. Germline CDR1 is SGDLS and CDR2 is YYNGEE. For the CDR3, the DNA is TGTGCCAGCAGCGTCTCACCGGACAGGGGGAGAGCTTTCTTT. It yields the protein CASSVSPDRGRAFF.

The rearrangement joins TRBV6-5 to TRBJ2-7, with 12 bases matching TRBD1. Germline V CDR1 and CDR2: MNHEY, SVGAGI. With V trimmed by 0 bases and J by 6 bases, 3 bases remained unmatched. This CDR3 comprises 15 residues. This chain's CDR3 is CASSYSGTGGSEQYF. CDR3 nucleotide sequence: TGTGCCAGCAGTTACTCCGGGACAGGGGGCTCCGAGCAGTACTTC.

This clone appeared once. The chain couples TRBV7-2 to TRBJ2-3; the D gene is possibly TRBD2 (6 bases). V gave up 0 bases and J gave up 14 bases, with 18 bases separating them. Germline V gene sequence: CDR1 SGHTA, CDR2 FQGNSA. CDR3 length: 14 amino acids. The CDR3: CASSLAWSAGPGYF. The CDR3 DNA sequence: TGTGCCAGCAGCTTAGCCTGGTCGGCGGGGCCGGGGTATTTT.

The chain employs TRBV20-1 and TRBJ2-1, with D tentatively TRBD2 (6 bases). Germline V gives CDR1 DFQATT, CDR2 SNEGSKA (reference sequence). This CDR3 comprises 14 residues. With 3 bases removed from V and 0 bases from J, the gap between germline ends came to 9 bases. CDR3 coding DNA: TGCAGTGCTAGTCCCGGGAGCTCCTACAATGAGCAGTTCTTC. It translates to CSASPGSSYNEQFF.

CDR3 sequence (DNA): TGTGCCAGCAGCTGGGACAGGGGAAACACCATATATTTT. Its protein product is CASSWDRGNTIYF. The rearrangement uses TRBV7-2 and TRBJ1-3, with 8 bases lining up with TRBD1. The J segment lost 4 bases and the V segment lost 4 bases, leaving 0 bases of the junction unmatched. Per germline, CDR1 SGHTA and CDR2 FQGNSA. This CDR3 region has 13 residues.

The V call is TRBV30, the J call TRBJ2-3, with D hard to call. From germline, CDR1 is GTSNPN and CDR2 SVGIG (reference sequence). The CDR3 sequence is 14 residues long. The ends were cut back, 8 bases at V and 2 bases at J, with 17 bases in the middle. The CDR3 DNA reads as TGTGCCATGGAGAAAGGTCGGGTCACAGATACGCAGTATTTT. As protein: CAMEKGRVTDTQYF.

CDR3 in DNA: TGCGCCAGCAGCTTGGACAGTGTCAATGAGCAGTTCTTC. Protein: CASSLDSVNEQFF. The chain recombines TRBV5-1 with TRBJ2-1; no clear D gene. The germline V gene has CDR1 SGHRS and CDR2 YFSETQ. The CDR3 runs 13 residues. V was clipped by 0 bases and J by 6 bases, with 7 bases between them. The full variable domain, with the rest looked up from reference TRBV5-1 and TRBJ2-1, is KAGVTQTPRYLIKTRGQQVTLSCSPISGHRSVSWYQQTPGQGLQFLFEYFSETQRNKGNFPGRFSGRQFSNSRSEMNVSTLELGDSALYLCASSLDSVNEQFFGPGTRLTVL.

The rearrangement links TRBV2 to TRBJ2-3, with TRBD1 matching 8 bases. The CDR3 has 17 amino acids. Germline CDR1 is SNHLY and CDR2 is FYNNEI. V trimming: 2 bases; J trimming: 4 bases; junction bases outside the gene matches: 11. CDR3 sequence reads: CASSEFPGAGGPDTQYF. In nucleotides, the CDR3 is TGTGCCAGCAGTGAATTTCCGGGGGCAGGGGGCCCAGATACGCAGTATTTT.

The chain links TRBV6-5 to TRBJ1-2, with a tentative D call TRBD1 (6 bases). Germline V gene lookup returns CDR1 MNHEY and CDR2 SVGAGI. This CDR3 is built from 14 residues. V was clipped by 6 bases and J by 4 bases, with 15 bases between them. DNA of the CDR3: TGTGCCAGCAGCGGAATGGGAGGGGGCTATGGCTACACCTTC. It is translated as CASSGMGGGYGYTF.

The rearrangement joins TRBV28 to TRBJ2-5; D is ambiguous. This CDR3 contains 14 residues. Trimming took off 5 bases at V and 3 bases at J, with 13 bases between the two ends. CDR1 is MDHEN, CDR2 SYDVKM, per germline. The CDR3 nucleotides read TGTGCCAGCAGTCGTCACGCAGAGGAAGAGACCCAGTACTTC. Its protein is CASSRHAEEETQYF.

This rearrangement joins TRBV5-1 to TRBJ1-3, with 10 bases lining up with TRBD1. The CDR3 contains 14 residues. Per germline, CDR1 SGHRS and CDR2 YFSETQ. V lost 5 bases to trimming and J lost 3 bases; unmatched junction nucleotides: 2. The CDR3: CASSGQGDGNTIYF. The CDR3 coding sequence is TGCGCCAGCAGTGGACAGGGGGATGGAAACACCATATATTTT. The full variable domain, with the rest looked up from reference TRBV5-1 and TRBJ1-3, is KAGVTQTPRYLIKTRGQQVTLSCSPISGHRSVSWYQQTPGQGLQFLFEYFSETQRNKGNFPGRFSGRQFSNSRSEMNVSTLELGDSALYLCASSGQGDGNTIYFGEGSWLTVV.